These 23 T cell receptor beta chains were sequenced from one sample in a study of OX40 agonist ivuxolimab in advanced cancers. Sequencing was performed with immunoSEQ multiplex PCR; in TCRdb, only in-frame clones are kept and a portion is missing. The sample consists of tens of thousands of clones, about 90% of them appearing once. Sequencing was performed on CD4+ or CD8+ T cells sorted from blood, taken in a trial of the OX40 agonist ivuxolimab. These TCRs come from an adult with an advanced solid tumor such as melanoma, head and neck, liver or kidney cancer.

The V call is TRBV28, the J call TRBJ1-2; TRBD1 agrees at 7 bases. Germline CDR1 reads MDHEN; CDR2 reads SYDVKM. The CDR3 runs 14 residues. V shed 8 bases and J 4 bases; nucleotides not matched to a gene: 10. CDR3 residues: CASSLVGGPYGYTF. The CDR3 region has the DNA TGTGCCAGCTCATTGGTAGGGGGCCCCTATGGCTACACCTTC.

The J gene is TRBJ2-1, the V gene TRBV7-7; TRBD2 agrees at 7 bases. Germline V lookup: CDR1 SSHAT, CDR2 FNYEAQ (reference sequence). Trimming cost V 1 base and J 10 bases; bases outside gene matches: 4. The CDR3 is 13 amino acids. CDR3: CASSLGGSDEQFF. As DNA, the CDR3 is TGTGCCAGCAGCTTAGGCGGGAGTGACGAGCAGTTCTTC.

The chain combines TRBV7-2 with TRBJ2-7, with 10 nucleotides matching TRBD2. The CDR3 has 15 residues. CDR1 is SGHTA, CDR2 FQGNSA, per germline. With 4 bases clipped from V and 3 bases from J, the junction kept 6 bases outside the gene matches. The CDR3 is CASSSGLAVSYEQYF. In DNA, the CDR3 is TGTGCCAGCAGCTCCGGACTAGCGGTAAGCTACGAGCAGTACTTC.

The CDR3 DNA is TGTGCCAGCTTCGGACAGGCGTCCTCCTATGGCTACACCTTC. Translation gives CASFGQASSYGYTF. V usage is TRBV6-6 and J usage is TRBJ1-2; 7 bases match TRBD1. This CDR3 comprises 14 residues. The V gene's germline CDR1 is MNHNY and CDR2 SVGAGI (reference sequence). V was clipped by 8 bases and J by 4 bases; unmatched bases: 10.

V is TRBV19 and J is TRBJ1-2; 7 nucleotides match TRBD1. V shed 1 base, J shed 4 bases, and the junction held 6 bases outside the gene matches. This CDR3 region has 15 residues. Germline V lookup: CDR1 LNHDA, CDR2 SQIVND (reference sequence). The CDR3 DNA reads as TGTGCCAGTAGTATAGGTTGGCAGGGGGGCTATGGCTACACCTTC. Its translation is CASSIGWQGGYGYTF. The variable domain in full, with the rest retrieved from reference TRBV19 and TRBJ1-2, is DGGITQSPKYLFRKEGQNVTLSCEQNLNHDAMYWYRQDPGQGLRLIYYSQIVNDFQKGDIAEGYSVSREKKESFPLTVTSAQKNPTAFYLCASSIGWQGGYGYTFGSGTRLTVV.

The genes are TRBV19 and TRBJ2-7; 9 positions agree with TRBD1. V was pared by 5 bases and J by 5 bases, with 4 bases of the junction left unmatched. The germline V gene encodes CDR1 LNHDA and CDR2 SQIVND (reference sequence). The CDR3 contains 13 residues. CDR3 nucleotide sequence: TGTGCCAGTAGTCACCGGGACAGGGACGAGCAGTACTTC. As protein: CASSHRDRDEQYF.

This clone was counted a single time. The chain links TRBV10-3 to TRBJ2-1, with 10 bases that match TRBD2. Trimming took 5 bases from V and 12 from J; bases not matched to a gene: 13. The V gene's germline CDR1 is ENHRY and CDR2 SYGVKD. This CDR3 is 15 amino acids long. The CDR3 DNA is TGTGCCATCAGTCCCCCCAATCTAGCGGGGGTGGGGCAGTTCTTC. It is translated as CAISPPNLAGVGQFF.

The rearrangement links TRBV4-2 to TRBJ1-1; D is possibly TRBD1 (6 bases). Trimming shortened V by 0 bases and J by 5 bases, and 7 bases separated the two germline ends. The CDR3 totals 13 residues. Germline V gives CDR1 LGHNA, CDR2 YNFKEQ. DNA of the CDR3: TGTGCCAGCAGCCAAGATAGGGGGACTGAAGCTTTCTTT. This encodes CASSQDRGTEAFF.

This clone was observed a single time. This rearrangement joins TRBV6-6 to TRBJ1-2; no definite D call. The germline V gene has CDR1 MNHNY and CDR2 SVGAGI (reference sequence). The CDR3 consists of 15 residues. V was pared by 7 bases and J by 3 bases, with 18 bases between. CDR3 amino acids: CASTYSPSGDYGYTF. CDR3 DNA: TGTGCCAGCACCTACTCCCCCTCCGGGGACTATGGCTACACCTTC.

This chain connects TRBV5-5 to TRBJ2-7; a weak D match, TRBD1 (6 bases). Germline CDR1 SGHKS, CDR2 YYEKEE (reference sequence). This CDR3 contains 15 residues. V lost 4 bases and J lost 0, with 14 bases in between. The CDR3 reads CASSLGTRSSYEQYF. CDR3 sequence (DNA): TGTGCCAGCAGCCTGGGGACAAGGAGCTCCTACGAGCAGTACTTC.

The chain carries TRBV6-1 and TRBJ2-3; D gene uncertain. Germline values: CDR1 MNHNS, CDR2 SASEGT. There are 15 residues in the CDR3. The V gene lost 3 bases and the J gene lost 3 bases, with 13 bases spanning the gap. The CDR3 loop reads CASSDGTSGTDTQYF. For the CDR3, the DNA is TGTGCCAGCAGTGATGGCACATCTGGGACAGATACGCAGTATTTT.

The chain employs TRBV20-1 and TRBJ1-1, with 9 nucleotides matching TRBD1. The CDR3 is 11 amino acids. J was trimmed by 10 bases and V by 6 bases; bases with no gene match: 6. Germline V gene data show CDR1 as DFQATT and CDR2 as SNEGSKA (reference sequence). The CDR3 reads CSAWGQGTAFF. CDR3 DNA: TGCAGTGCATGGGGACAGGGAACAGCTTTCTTT.

The V call is TRBV5-4, the J call TRBJ1-1; D unresolved. Germline lookup yields CDR1 SGHNT and CDR2 YYREEE (reference sequence). Trimming stripped 2 bases from V and 1 base from J, with 6 bases between. The length of the CDR3 is 13 residues. The CDR3: CASSFPANTEAFF. CDR3 sequence (DNA): TGTGCCAGCAGCTTCCCCGCGAACACTGAAGCTTTCTTT.

The chain carries TRBV5-1 and TRBJ2-5, with 10 positions matching TRBD2. Germline assignment: CDR1 SGHRS and CDR2 YFSETQ. V dropped 0 bases and J dropped 2; count of bases not matched to a gene: 7. The CDR3 contains 17 residues. DNA of the CDR3: TGCGCCAGCAGCTTGGGGCTAGCGGGAGCGGGACAAGAGACCCAGTACTTC. Its protein is CASSLGLAGAGQETQYF.

A single count supports this clone. This chain links TRBV27 with TRBJ2-7; TRBD1 is a possible D gene (5 bases). Germline values: CDR1 MNHEY, CDR2 SMNVEV (reference sequence). V lost 0 bases and J lost 7, with 13 bases in between. This CDR3 comprises 14 residues. CDR3 in amino acids: CASSLSRALKEQYF. The DNA of the CDR3 is TGTGCCAGCAGTTTATCCAGGGCGTTAAAAGAGCAGTACTTC.

The chain has TRBV2 and TRBJ1-1; possibly TRBD1 for D (5 bases). The CDR3 is 15 residues long. The V and J ends lost 2 bases and 2 bases respectively, with 12 bases between them. Germline CDR1 and CDR2: SNHLY and FYNNEI. In DNA form, the CDR3 reads TGTGCCAGCAGTGAATCAGGGAACCTAAACACTGAAGCTTTCTTT. Its translation is CASSESGNLNTEAFF.

This clone was seen once. This chain joins TRBV5-1 and TRBJ2-3, with D uncertain. Germline V CDR1 and CDR2: SGHRS, YFSETQ. The CDR3 length is 12 residues. V lost 1 base and J lost 5, with 5 bases in between. CDR3 loop: CASSLYRDTQYF. CDR3 DNA sequence: TGCGCCAGCAGCTTGTATAGAGATACGCAGTATTTT.

The genes are TRBV19 and TRBJ1-3, with D perhaps matching TRBD1 (5 bases). Trimming pared 6 bases from V and 0 bases from J, leaving 12 bases between. CDR3 length equals 15 residues. The germline gives CDR1 LNHDA, CDR2 SQIVND (reference sequence). CDR3: CASSGHKNSGNTIYF. DNA of the CDR3: TGTGCCAGTAGCGGACACAAGAACTCTGGAAACACCATATATTTT.

The V gene is TRBV7-3, the J gene TRBJ2-6; D is possibly TRBD1 (5 bases). CDR1 is SGHTA and CDR2 is FQGTGA in the germline V gene. The CDR3 loop spans 16 amino acids. Trimming removed 6 bases from V and 0 bases from J, with 12 bases in between. CDR3 coding DNA: TGTGCCAGCAGTTCAGGACACTTCTCTGGGGCCAACGTCCTGACTTTC. Translating it yields CASSSGHFSGANVLTF.

The V and J genes are TRBV2 and TRBJ1-1; a weak D match, TRBD1 (5 bases). V lost 6 bases, J lost 5 bases, and 16 bases lay in between. The CDR3 covers 14 residues. Germline CDR1 reads SNHLY; CDR2 reads FYNNEI. CDR3 sequence: CASSLTVGSTEAFF. The CDR3 DNA reads as TGTGCCAGCAGCTTGACAGTCGGATCTACTGAAGCTTTCTTT.

The J gene is TRBJ2-1, the V gene TRBV10-3; the match to TRBD2 covers 16 bases. Germline-derived CDR1 and CDR2 are ENHRY and SYGVKD. The CDR3 contains 17 residues. The J segment lost 8 bases and the V segment lost 4 bases, leaving 8 bases of the junction unmatched. The CDR3 here is CAISASGTSGRAYEQFF. The CDR3 DNA reads as TGTGCCATCAGTGCGTCCGGGACTAGCGGGAGGGCATATGAGCAGTTCTTC.

With regard to this clone: This sample includes further DNA sequences coding for the same CDR3. The genes are TRBV28 and TRBJ2-7; no firm D call. The germline gives CDR1 MDHEN, CDR2 SYDVKM. Trimming cost V 3 bases and J 3 bases, with 3 bases left between them. The CDR3 loop spans 11 amino acids. The CDR3 loop is CASSLNYEQYF. The DNA for the CDR3 is TGTGCCAGCAGTTTGAACTACGAGCAGTACTTC.

V and J are TRBV7-8 and TRBJ2-7; D is ambiguous. V dropped 1 base and J dropped 3 bases, with 10 bases sitting between them. Germline loops: CDR1 SGHVS, CDR2 FQNEAQ. This CDR3 spans 14 amino acids. CDR3 residues: CASSLDPVGYEQYF. The CDR3 DNA is TGTGCCAGCAGCTTAGACCCGGTGGGCTACGAGCAGTACTTC.